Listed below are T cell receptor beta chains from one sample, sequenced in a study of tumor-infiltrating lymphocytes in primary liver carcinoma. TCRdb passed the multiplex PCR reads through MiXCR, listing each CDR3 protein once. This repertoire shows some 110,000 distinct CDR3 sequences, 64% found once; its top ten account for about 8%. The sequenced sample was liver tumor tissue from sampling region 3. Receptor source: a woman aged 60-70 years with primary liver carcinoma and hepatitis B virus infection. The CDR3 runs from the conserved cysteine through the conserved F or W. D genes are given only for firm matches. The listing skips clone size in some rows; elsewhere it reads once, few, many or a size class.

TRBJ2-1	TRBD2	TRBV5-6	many	CASSPSGRTYNEQFF	TGTGCCAGCAGCCCTAGCGGGAGAACCTACAATGAGCAGTTCTTC
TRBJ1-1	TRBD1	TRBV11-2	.	CASSPGGLWANTESFF	TGTGCCAGCAGTCCAGGGGGACTCTGGGCAAACACTGAATCTTTCTTT
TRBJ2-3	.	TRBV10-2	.	CASRAVPQGSGTDTQYF	TGCGCCAGCAGAGCCGTACCACAGGGATCTGGGACAGATACGCAGTATTTT
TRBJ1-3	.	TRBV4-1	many	CASSQVPRGGQGNTIYF	TGCGCCAGCAGCCAAGTCCCTCGGGGGGGGCAGGGAAACACCATATATTTT
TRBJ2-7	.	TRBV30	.	CAWSVRGQFAYEQYF	TGTGCCTGGAGTGTACGTGGGCAGTTCGCCTACGAGCAGTACTTC
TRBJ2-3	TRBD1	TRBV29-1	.	CSAMTGVGGTDTQYF	TGCAGTGCTATGACAGGGGTCGGCGGCACAGATACGCAGTATTTT
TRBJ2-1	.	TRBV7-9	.	CASSLSQNNEHFF	TGTGCCAGCAGCTTAAGCCAAAACAATGAGCACTTCTTC
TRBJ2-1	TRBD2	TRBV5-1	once	CASQLTSGTYNEQFF	TGCGCCAGCCAATTGACTAGCGGAACCTACAATGAGCAGTTCTTC
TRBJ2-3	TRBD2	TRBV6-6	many	CASSYSRGSSRGTDTQYF	TGTGCCAGCAGTTACTCGCGCGGGAGCTCCAGAGGCACAGATACGCAGTATTTT
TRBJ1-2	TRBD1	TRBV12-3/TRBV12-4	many	CASSTNGQGRGYTF	TGTGCCAGCAGTACAAATGGACAGGGCCGGGGCTACACCTTC
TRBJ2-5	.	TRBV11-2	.	CASSRWGVLETQDF	TGTGCCAGCAGCCGATGGGGAGTCCTGGAGACCCAGGACTTC
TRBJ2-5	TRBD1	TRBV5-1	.	CASSFSQGAGETQYF	TGCGCCAGCAGCTTCTCACAGGGGGCTGGGGAGACCCAGTACTTC
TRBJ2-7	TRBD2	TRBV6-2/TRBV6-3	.	CVSSYSTVSGSWHDQYF	TGTGTCAGCAGTTACTCGACCGTTAGCGGGAGTTGGCACGATCAGTACTTC
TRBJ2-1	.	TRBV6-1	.	CASSEGLVRYNEQFF	TGTGCCAGCAGTGAAGGGCTAGTGAGATACAATGAGCAATTCTTC
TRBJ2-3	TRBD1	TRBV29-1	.	CSVNRGLGTDSQYF	TGCAGCGTTAACAGGGGGCTGGGCACAGATTCGCAGTATTTT
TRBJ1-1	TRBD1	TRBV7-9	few	CASSSQPGQGSTEAFF	TGTGCCAGCAGCTCCCAACCCGGACAGGGGAGCACTGAAGCTTTCTTT
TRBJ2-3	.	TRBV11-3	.	CAGSLVPTRGTDTQYF	TGTGCCGGCAGCTTAGTTCCCACCAGGGGCACAGATACGCAGTATTTT
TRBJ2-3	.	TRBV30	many	CAWSGASGTDTQYF	TGTGCCTGGAGTGGGGCTAGCGGCACAGATACGCAGTATTTT
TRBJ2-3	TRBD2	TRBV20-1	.	CSAGRLAYRGDTKYF	TGCAGTGCCGGCCGACTAGCCTACCGTGGAGATACGAAGTATTTT
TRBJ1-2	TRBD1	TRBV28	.	CASSIPGGRGYTF	TGTGCCAGCAGTATCCCAGGGGGCAGGGGCTACACCTTC
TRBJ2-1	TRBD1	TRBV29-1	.	CSAPGQGAGVTKGQFF	TGCAGCGCCCCAGGACAGGGGGCCGGAGTCACAAAAGGGCAGTTCTTC
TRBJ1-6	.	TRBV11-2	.	CAGSPQTYSPLHF	TGTGCCGGCAGCCCCCAGACCTATTCACCCCTCCACTTT
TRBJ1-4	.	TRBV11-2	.	CASILTSPGKLFF	TGTGCCAGCATCTTAACAAGTCCGGGAAAACTGTTTTTT
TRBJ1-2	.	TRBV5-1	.	CASSPTRGADYGYTF	TGCGCCAGCAGCCCCACCAGAGGGGCTGACTATGGCTACACCTTC
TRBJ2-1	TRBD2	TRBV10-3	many	CAMGLAGANEQFF	TGTGCCATGGGACTAGCGGGAGCCAATGAGCAGTTCTTC
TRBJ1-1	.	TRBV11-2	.	CAGSLEQGRAETFF	TGTGCCGGCAGCTTAGAGCAAGGGAGGGCTGAAACTTTCTTT
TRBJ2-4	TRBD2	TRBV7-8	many	CASSLAATGGTNIQYF	TGTGCCAGCAGCTTAGCGGCCACGGGGGGAACAAACATTCAGTACTTC
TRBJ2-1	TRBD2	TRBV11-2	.	CTSCYPTGTSGGGNEQFF	TGTACCAGCTGCTACCCCACCGGGACTAGCGGGGGGGGTAATGAGCAGTTCTTC
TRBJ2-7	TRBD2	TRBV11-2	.	CTSSLGASGTTREQYF	TGTACCAGCAGCTTAGGGGCTAGCGGGACAACGCGCGAGCAGTACTTC
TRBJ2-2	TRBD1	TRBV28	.	CVSSLRDRDTGELFF	TGTGTCAGCAGTTTACGGGACAGGGACACCGGGGAGCTGTTTTTT
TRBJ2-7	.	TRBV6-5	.	CASRGPGGEQCF	TGTGCCAGCAGGGGCCCAGGAGGCGAGCAGTGCTTC
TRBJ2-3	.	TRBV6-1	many	CASSERTGGSSTDTQYF	TGTGCCAGCAGTGAGAGGACAGGCGGGAGTAGCACAGATACGCAGTATTTT
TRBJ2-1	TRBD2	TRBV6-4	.	CASSEGLAGDNGQFF	TGTGCCAGCAGTGAAGGACTAGCGGGCGACAATGGGCAGTTCTTC
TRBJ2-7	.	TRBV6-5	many	CASSYKDYTYEQYF	TGTGCCAGCAGTTATAAAGACTACACCTACGAGCAGTACTTC
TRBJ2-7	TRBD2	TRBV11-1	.	CVSSLRGTASGRPYEQYF	TGTGTCAGTAGCTTAAGGGGGACGGCTAGCGGGAGACCCTACGAGCAGTACTTC
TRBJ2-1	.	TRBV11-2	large	CASRQVRRGTEQFF	TGTGCCAGCAGACAGGTTCGGAGGGGAACTGAGCAGTTCTTC
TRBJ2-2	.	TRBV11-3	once	CPSSPLGDNTGELFF	TGTCCCAGCAGCCCCCTGGGTGATAATACCGGGGAGCTGTTTTTT
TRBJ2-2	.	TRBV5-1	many	CASNTGNTGELFF	TGCGCCAGCAATACAGGGAACACCGGGGAGCTGTTTTTT
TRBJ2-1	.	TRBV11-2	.	CTSSLEGYRGSYNEQFF	TGTACCAGCAGCTTAGAGGGCTACAGAGGTTCCTACAATGAGCAGTTCTTC
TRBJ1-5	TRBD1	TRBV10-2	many	CASSGQGNNQPQHF	TGCGCCAGCAGTGGACAGGGCAACAATCAGCCCCAGCATTTT
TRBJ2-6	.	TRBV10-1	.	CASMEMMDSGANVLTF	TGCGCCAGCATGGAGATGATGGACTCTGGGGCCAACGTCCTGACTTTC
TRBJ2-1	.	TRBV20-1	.	CSPQGGTRGNEQFF	TGCAGCCCGCAAGGGGGGACGAGGGGCAATGAGCAGTTCTTC
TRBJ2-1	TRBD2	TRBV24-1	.	CATSDFGGTSGSHEQFF	TGTGCCACCAGTGATTTTGGAGGGACTAGCGGGAGCCATGAGCAGTTCTTC
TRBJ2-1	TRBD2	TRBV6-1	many	CASSGLAETNEQFF	TGTGCCAGCAGCGGACTAGCGGAGACCAATGAGCAGTTCTTC
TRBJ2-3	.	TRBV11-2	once	CASSTLVVDTQYF	TGTGCCAGCAGCACCCTGGTTGTGGATACGCAGTATTTT
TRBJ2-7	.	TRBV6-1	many	CASSEGRVYEQYF	TGTGCCAGCAGTGAAGGAAGGGTGTACGAGCAGTACTTC
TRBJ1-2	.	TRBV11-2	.	CANNSIRGNDGYTF	TGTGCCAACAACTCAATCCGGGGGAATGATGGCTACACCTTC
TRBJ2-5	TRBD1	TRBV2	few	CASTRDRGNLETQYF	TGTGCCAGCACCAGAGACAGGGGGAATTTGGAGACCCAGTACTTC
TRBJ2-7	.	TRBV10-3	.	CAISGIESSYEQYF	TGTGCCATCAGTGGGATCGAAAGCTCCTACGAGCAGTACTTC
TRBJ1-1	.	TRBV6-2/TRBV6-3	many	CASSYSYGEGNTEAFF	TGTGCCAGCAGTTACTCGTATGGGGAGGGGAACACTGAAGCTTTCTTT
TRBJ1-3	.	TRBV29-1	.	CSVDVGSGNTIYF	TGCAGCGTTGATGTAGGAAGCGGAAACACCATATATTTT
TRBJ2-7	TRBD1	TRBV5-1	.	CASSLRTGSSGSHEHYF	TGCGCCAGCAGCTTGAGGACAGGGAGTTCGGGCTCCCACGAGCACTACTTC